One sample yielded the 5 T cell receptor beta chains listed below, sequenced in a study of shared clonotypes between healthy human individuals. Data came from immunoSEQ multiplex PCR; TCRdb stores just in-frame clones and leaves some out. Among about 1 million clones listed, around 74% were seen once. Sequencing was performed on memory CD4+ T cells sorted from blood. Subset given: CD45RA-negative fraction. The receptors originated from a man aged 18 to 29 in good health.

The chain carries TRBV7-2 and TRBJ2-3; 12 positions match TRBD2. CDR1 and CDR2 (germline): SGHTA, FQGNSA. V lost 5 bases, J lost 2 bases, and 8 bases stayed unmatched. This CDR3 is 17 amino acids long. The CDR3 region is CASSLHTSGGITDTQYF. In DNA, the CDR3 is TGTGCCAGCAGCCTCCATACTAGCGGGGGGATCACAGATACGCAGTATTTT.

The chain links TRBV7-9 to TRBJ1-6; 9 bases align to TRBD1. Germline CDR1 SEHNR, CDR2 FQNEAQ (reference sequence). The CDR3 is made up of 15 amino acids. After removal of 3 bases from V and 9 bases from J, the junction contained 6 bases not matched to a gene. In DNA, the CDR3 is TGTGCCAGCAGCTTGGCGACAGGGGGGGGTTCACCCCTCCACTTT. This gives the protein CASSLATGGGSPLHF. The full variable domain, with the rest looked up from reference TRBV7-9 and TRBJ1-6, is DTGVSQNPRHKITKRGQNVTFRCDPISEHNRLYWYRQTLGQGPEFLTYFQNEAQLEKSRLLSDRFSAERPKGSFSTLEIQRTEQGDSAMYLCASSLATGGGSPLHFGNGTRLTVT.

This clone was recorded only once. This rearrangement joins TRBV11-2 to TRBJ2-7; tentatively, D is TRBD2 (5 bases). The germline V gene has CDR1 SGHAT and CDR2 FQNNGV. CDR3 size: 14 residues. Trimming removed 8 bases from V and 4 bases from J, with 18 bases in between. CDR3 in amino acids: CASGSRSVKYEQYF. CDR3 DNA: TGTGCCAGCGGGAGCAGGTCGGTTAAATACGAGCAGTACTTC.

This clone has just a few counts. CDR3 coding DNA: TGTGCCAGCAGTCCGGTACTGGGGGACTATGGCTACACCTTC. It encodes CASSPVLGDYGYTF. This sequence joins TRBV6-5 and TRBJ1-2, with a possible D match to TRBD1 (5 bases). The germline V gene encodes CDR1 MNHEY and CDR2 SVGAGI. This CDR3 comprises 14 residues. The germline V and J ends were trimmed by 5 bases and 3 bases, with 13 bases remaining between them.

Details on this clone: The sample holds other DNA sequences that translate to the same CDR3. V and J are TRBV5-1 and TRBJ1-4; D uncertain. The CDR3 is 14 residues long. Trimming pared 3 bases from V and 0 bases from J, leaving 6 bases between. Germline CDR1 is SGHRS and CDR2 is YFSETQ. The DNA of the CDR3 is TGCGCCAGCAGCTCGGGTGCAACTAATGAAAAACTGTTTTTT. Protein: CASSSGATNEKLFF.